This TCR beta chain comes out of a study of cytomegalovirus exposure and HLA in healthy donors (dated by TCRdb to 2017 to 2019). About the study as a whole: An earlier analysis of roughly 610 of the donors reported 276 Gb of sequence data and 95 million to 130 million unique TCR beta sequences obtained from around 170 million T cells. All discovery cohort repertoires had been generated on a single sequencing platform. Rather than using new phenotypic data, the later analysis identified candidate immune exposures from TCR beta sequences and from how often those sequences occurred across donors. The study profiled the T cell repertoires of 666 subjects by immunosequencing and related them to cytomegalovirus serostatus. Across 300 to 400 genotyped donors of the cohort, an average of roughly 250,000 unique TCR beta nucleotide sequences per donor were sequenced, and around 19% of those sequences were non-productive. Genome-wide SNP genotypes for about three fifths of the roughly 670 donors were used in a later genetic analysis, which treated that subset as a discovery cohort. Both class I and class II loci were covered by HLA typing, at four-digit resolution. A later analysis re-analyzed previously published TCR beta repertoires from approximately 670 donors and added high-resolution HLA genotyping to study TCR occurrence patterns. Donor age, sex, ethnicity and CMV serostatus were collected together with the repertoire data. About 280 gigabases of sequencing data and some 85 million unique TCR sequences were included in an early release covering 500 to 750 HLA-typed donors. The aim of the study was to test whether cataloging public T cell receptors could identify signatures of past pathogen exposure. The number of typed donors differed by locus: about 629-640 for A, B, C, DRB1 and DQB1; 500 to 550 for DQA1; about 600 for DPA1; and around 470 for DPB1. Of the approximately 400 genotyped donors, 81% fell in the genetic ancestry cluster associated with self-reported Caucasian donors. To predict cytomegalovirus infection status, the study combined high-throughput TCR immunosequencing, statistical association of individual TCRs with disease status, and machine learning. An earlier analysis of several hundred of the donors applied high-throughput TCR beta sequencing to assess whether each TCR beta V gene segment acted as functional or pseudogenic. Because of strong linkage in the cohort, roughly five DR-DQ haplotypes were treated as single units for association and clustering. A separate validation cohort of roughly 120 different subjects was used in addition to the roughly 670-subject first cohort.

The cohort was made up of 500 to 800 healthy bone marrow donors. At the time of sampling, all cohort members were nominally healthy, though unrecorded immune exposures were likely present. The donor was CMV seronegative and belonged to the group of approximately 320 seronegative cohort members. A peripheral blood sample was collected from each donor, and TCR beta sequencing was performed on peripheral blood mononuclear cells. Genomic DNA was extracted from the blood cell samples with the Qiagen DNeasy Blood Extraction Kit. CDR1 and CDR2 (MNHNS, SASEGT) derive from the germline V gene. Germline trimming: 5 bases from V, 5 bases from J; junction bases outside gene matches: 8. The CDR3 measures 15 amino acids from cysteine to phenylalanine. Kept here is only the CDR3 DNA, which spans 45 bases and is read in frame from base 1. The library came from the immunoSEQ multiplex PCR assay. For the multiplex PCR, a mixture combining 60 forward primers for TCR Vbeta segments and 13 reverse primers for TCR Jbeta segments was used. A multiplex PCR assay on genomic DNA amplified the CDR3 region of rearranged TCR beta genes. The amplified TCR beta libraries were sequenced on the Illumina HiSeq System as 87-base-pair reads. Processing in the source paper ran as follows. A later analysis tallied roughly 80 million unique TCR beta chains across the 666 repertoires, and some 10 million of those chains were shared by two or more donors. A nearest-neighbor algorithm error-corrected the raw reads and collapsed the reads into unique sequences, merging closely related sequences to remove PCR and sequencing errors. Alignment of CDR3 sequences to IMGT reference sequences was used to assign V, D and J gene segments. For a sequence to be retained, at least a six-nucleotide match to both a V gene segment and a J gene segment was required. A rearrangement counted as productive if the CDR3 had no stop codons and remained in frame with V and J, and every other rearrangement counted as non-productive. CDR3 was defined by IMGT convention, running from the second conserved V-encoded cysteine to the conserved J-encoded phenylalanine. In an earlier analysis of more than 550 of the donors, sequences lacking an unambiguous match to a single V gene segment were excluded. An earlier analysis of approximately 590 of the donors called V segments functional above 56.7% productive rearrangements and segregating when the between-donor standard deviation exceeded 5%. A statistical classification framework was built for diagnosing cytomegalovirus status from the catalog of TCR beta chain sequences. In a later analysis, TCR nucleotide sequences were compared against IMGT/GENE-DB human TR gene sequences so that V and J genes could be assigned. In a later analysis, CDR3 sequences and most-parsimonious VDJ recombination scenarios were assigned using the TCRdist pipeline. In a later analysis, each TCR beta chain was defined by its CDR3 amino acid sequence together with its V-gene family, and reads without a unique V-gene family were excluded. A later analysis removed 592 highly shared, low-generation-probability nucleotide sequences to deal with suspected cross-contamination and a sequencing artifact. In a later analysis, a clonal expansion index was calculated for each public chain from normalized within-repertoire ranks of inferred template counts. Generation probabilities in a later analysis came from a VDJ recombination model fitted to out-of-frame rearrangements, and those results were checked against IGoR. A later analysis scored TCR-TCR, TCR-HLA and TCR-CMV co-occurrence with hypergeometric tests, applying a repertoire-size bias correction to TCR pairs. To estimate false discovery rates, a later analysis permuted the HLA or CMV assignments 20 times. A later analysis grouped co-occurring TCRs with DBSCAN, adding TCRdist sequence similarity when clustering within HLA-allele-positive subsets. Co-occurrence clustering excluded repertoires with fewer than 30,000 or more than 120,000 public chains, plus five with anomalous nucleotide sharing. Not all clones reach the TCRdb copy of this immuneACCESS table, which keeps in-frame sequences only. Checked studies attribute under half of the gap to unresolved V genes and leave the rest unexplained. The V and J calls and clone size were taken over from that table, and D and trimming were inferred from the DNA. The sample records approximately 100,000 clones, 75% of which are singletons. Less than 11% of the sample comes from the top ten.

About this clone itself: Its antigen has not been determined. It has no much larger one-base neighbor in the sample; base qualities were not kept.

What the research found in general, with its limitations: Over 15 rarely observed V segments, including chromosome 9 orphons, were excluded from the earlier analysis of some 590 of the donors because counts were too low. A later analysis associated 16,951 TCR beta sequences with specific HLA alleles at a false discovery rate of 0.05. A later genetic analysis associated a missense DCLRE1C variant with V-gene and J-gene trimming of TCR beta chains, and an independent cohort replicated the association. According to the authors, the approach could potentially be generalized to other disease states and immunological phenotypes. According to a later analysis, parvovirus B19, influenza, CMV and Epstein-Barr virus appeared linked to several top co-occurrence clusters. Three of the identified cytomegalovirus-associated TCR beta chains were confirmed in vitro to be specific for cytomegalovirus antigens. Because HLA typing was missing for some donors at each locus, association tests included only the typed subset. Compared with equally common non-associated chains, HLA-associated TCR beta chains in a later analysis were more clonally expanded and had lower generation probabilities. Only TCR beta chains were sequenced in this cohort, and the absence of alpha or paired-chain data limited detectable features. Immune exposure information for the cohort was limited to CMV serostatus. While some public TCRs were present in many individuals, most TCR sequences turned up only very rarely across donors. The 87-base-pair reads could not distinguish some IMGT-functional V segments, including TRBV6-2 and TRBV6-3, so those segments were excluded. Broadly in line with IMGT annotations, most TCR beta V segments showed up in productive rearrangements about 87% or about 30% of the time in an earlier analysis of several hundred of the donors. Strong co-occurrence of HLA alleles, especially DR and DQ, made assigning TCR associations to individual alleles difficult. The study listed around 160 TCR beta chains as associated with cytomegalovirus. In a later genetic analysis, fewer N-insertions in productive TCRs were reported among donors in an Asian-associated ancestry cluster than the roughly 700-donor mean. A group of highly shared sequence variants was considered likely to be a technical artifact of the sequencing pipeline. A later analysis found that most CMV-associated TCR beta chains appeared HLA-restricted, with HLA associations seemingly driven largely by CMV exposure. Sequencing depth was assumed to be roughly uniform across donors in the presence/absence analyses, though that assumption may not hold. Correlated functional status among segregating V segments might reflect linkage disequilibrium, but an unknown experimental factor could not be ruled out. Cytomegalovirus status was reported to be diagnosed by the classifier with high specificity and sensitivity in both the original and validation cohorts. In a later analysis, the rate of TCR association differed among HLA loci, with DRB1 alleles having the most associated TCRs and HLA-C alleles having the fewest. A further reported finding was that TCR beta sequences accurately predicted the HLA-A and HLA-B alleles for most subjects in the first cohort.

This chain joins TRBV6-1 to TRBJ2-2, and 7 junctional nucleotides match TRBD1. The TCR was taken from a man aged 45-60 years in good health and CMV-seronegative. What was sequenced was PBMCs. The CDR3 reads CASSPTGKGTGELFF. The base sequence is TGTGCCAGCAGTCCGACAGGGAAGGGAACCGGGGAGCTGTTTTTT.